One T cell receptor (beta chain) is described in this entry. This entry belongs to a study of T cell changes during pregnancy in multiple sclerosis. The data were produced by immunoSEQ multiplex PCR, yet TCRdb's version contains in-frame clones alone and is incomplete. The sample has approximately 84,000 clones, about 94% seen once; the top ten hold 2.5%. V was trimmed by 8 bases and J by 0 bases, leaving 7 bases between them. Germline CDR1 MDHEN, CDR2 SYDVKM. The CDR3 covers 13 residues. The sequencing here drew on peripheral blood, taken in the third trimester of pregnancy. The TCR comes from a female donor with multiple sclerosis, enrolled in a pregnancy study. The rearrangement links TRBV28 to TRBJ2-2, with D perhaps matching TRBD2 (5 bases). CDR3 loop: CASYGTNTGELFF. Written as DNA, the CDR3 is TGTGCCAGCTACGGGACGAACACCGGGGAGCTGTTTTTT.